This TCR beta chain derives from a study of beta chain features in type 1 diabetes. Expressed TCRB transcripts were sequenced, since all the RNA that had been isolated was reverse transcribed. Libraries were prepared by immunoSEQ multiplex PCR; TCRdb keeps only in-frame clonotypes and omits some of them. The sample lists approximately 260,000 clones, roughly a quarter occurring once. All of the sorted populations showed purity greater than 95%. The CDR3 extends over 14 amino acids. V shed 4 bases, J shed 6 bases, and the junction held 6 bases outside the gene matches. The germline gives CDR1 SEHNR, CDR2 FQNEAQ (reference sequence). As for this clone: Antigen: not known.

Study results and limitations: Type 1 diabetes patients showed a moderate but significant shortening of TCRB CDR3s in all four CD4+ subsets.

The chain links TRBV7-9 to TRBJ2-3, with 8 bases fitting TRBD1. The sequence was obtained from a woman aged 25 to 39 with type 1 diabetes. What was sequenced was naive CD4+ T cells from blood. CDR3 protein: CASSWDRMYDTQYF. As DNA, the CDR3 is TGTGCCAGCAGCTGGGACAGGATGTACGATACGCAGTATTTT.